This T cell receptor (beta chain) was sequenced for a study of T-cell memory formation after mild COVID-19. With regard to this clonotype: Its target is unknown.

TCR alpha and TCR beta cDNA libraries with sample barcodes and UMIs came from 5'RACE using constant-segment primers. Each CDR3 protein gets one entry after TCRdb re-called the 5' RACE reads with MiXCR. In the table there are 350,000 to 450,000 distinct CDR3 sequences, under 30% of which are singletons. Study findings and constraints: Pre-infection memory harbored some responding clones, suggesting cross-reactive memory joined.

The V end was cut by 2 bases, the J end by 0 bases, with 10 bases between. The CDR3 spans 16 residues. The source material was PBMCs or a T cell subset sorted from them (not recorded which). The chain recombines TRBV12-3 or TRBV12-4 with TRBJ2-2; D may correspond to TRBD1 or TRBD2 (5 bases each). This clonotype was obtained from an adult woman who had mild COVID-19 (a few samples of this study predate the infection). Cell type and time point are not known. The CDR3: CASSLKGTPNTGELFF. CDR3 nucleotides: TGTGCCAGCAGTTTAAAAGGGACGCCGAACACCGGGGAGCTGTTTTTT.